This note documents a single TCR beta chain sequence. This sample was included in a study of T-cell memory formation after mild COVID-19. V was pared by 0 bases and J by 1 base, with 9 bases between. Germline-derived CDR1 and CDR2 are LGHNA and YNFKEQ. This CDR3 is built from 15 residues. TCRdb re-called the 5' RACE reads through MiXCR, storing one row per CDR3 protein. The sample has more than 350,000 distinct CDR3 sequences, 20% to 25% seen once. The chain carries TRBV4-2 and TRBJ1-1; D may be TRBD1 (6 bases). The TCR comes from an adult woman who had mild COVID-19 (a few samples of this study predate the infection). Cell type and time point are not known. Sample: PBMCs or a T cell subset sorted from them (not recorded which). Written as DNA, the CDR3 is TGTGCCAGCAGCCAAGATGCACAGGGGAACACTGAAGCTTTCTTT. Translated, it gives CASSQDAQGNTEAFF.